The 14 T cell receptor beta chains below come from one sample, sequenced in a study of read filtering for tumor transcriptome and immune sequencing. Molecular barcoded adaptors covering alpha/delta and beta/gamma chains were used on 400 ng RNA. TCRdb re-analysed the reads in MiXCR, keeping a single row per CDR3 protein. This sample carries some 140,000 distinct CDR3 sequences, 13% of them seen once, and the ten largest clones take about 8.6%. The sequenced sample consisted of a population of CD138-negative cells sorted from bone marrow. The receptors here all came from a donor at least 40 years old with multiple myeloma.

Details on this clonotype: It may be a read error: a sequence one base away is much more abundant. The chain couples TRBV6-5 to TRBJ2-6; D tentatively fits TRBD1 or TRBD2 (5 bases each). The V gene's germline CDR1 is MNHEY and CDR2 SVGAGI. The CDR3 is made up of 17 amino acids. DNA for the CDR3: TGTGCCAGCAGTTACTCGACTAACGCGATTGGGGCCAACGTCCTGGCTTTC. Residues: CASSYSTNAIGANVLAF.

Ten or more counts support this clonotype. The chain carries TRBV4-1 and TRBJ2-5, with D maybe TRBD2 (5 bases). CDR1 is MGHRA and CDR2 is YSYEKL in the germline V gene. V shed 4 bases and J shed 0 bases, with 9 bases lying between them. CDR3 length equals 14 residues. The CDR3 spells CASSPGMYQETQYF. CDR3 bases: TGCGCCAGCAGCCCGGGAATGTACCAAGAGACCCAGTACTTC.

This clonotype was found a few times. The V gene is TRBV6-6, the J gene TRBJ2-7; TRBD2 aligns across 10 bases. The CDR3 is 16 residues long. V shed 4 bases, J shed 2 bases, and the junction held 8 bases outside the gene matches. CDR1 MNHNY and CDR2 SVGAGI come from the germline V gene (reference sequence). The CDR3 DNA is TGTGCCAGCAGTTCAATACTAGCGGGATCGGCCTACGAGCAGTACTTC. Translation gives CASSSILAGSAYEQYF.

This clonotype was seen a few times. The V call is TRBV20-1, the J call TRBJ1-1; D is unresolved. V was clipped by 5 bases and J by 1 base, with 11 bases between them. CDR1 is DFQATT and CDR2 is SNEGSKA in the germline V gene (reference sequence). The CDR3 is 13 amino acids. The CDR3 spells CSAYGGRNTEAFF. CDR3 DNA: TGCAGTGCTTATGGAGGCAGGAACACTGAAGCTTTCTTT.

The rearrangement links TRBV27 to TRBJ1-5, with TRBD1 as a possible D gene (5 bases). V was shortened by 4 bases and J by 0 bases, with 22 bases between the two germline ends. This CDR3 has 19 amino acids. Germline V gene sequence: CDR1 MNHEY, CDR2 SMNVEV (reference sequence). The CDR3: CASSSRPGTRGGSNQPQHF. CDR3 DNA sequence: TGTGCCAGCAGTTCACGCCCCGGGACTCGGGGAGGTAGCAATCAGCCCCAGCATTTT.

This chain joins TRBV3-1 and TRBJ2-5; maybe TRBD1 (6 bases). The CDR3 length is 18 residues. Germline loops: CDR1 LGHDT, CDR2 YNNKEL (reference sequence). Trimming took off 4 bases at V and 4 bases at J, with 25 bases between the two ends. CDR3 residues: CASSRRDTEKGHRETQYF. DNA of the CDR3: TGTGCCAGCAGCCGTCGGGACACTGAAAAGGGGCACCGAGAGACCCAGTACTTC.

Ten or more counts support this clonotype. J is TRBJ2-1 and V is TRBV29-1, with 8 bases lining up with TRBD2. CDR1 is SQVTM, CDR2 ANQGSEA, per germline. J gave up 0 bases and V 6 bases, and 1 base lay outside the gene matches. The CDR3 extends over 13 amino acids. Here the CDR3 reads CSVSGSSYNEQFF. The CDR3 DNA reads TGCAGCGTGAGCGGGAGCTCCTACAATGAGCAGTTCTTC.

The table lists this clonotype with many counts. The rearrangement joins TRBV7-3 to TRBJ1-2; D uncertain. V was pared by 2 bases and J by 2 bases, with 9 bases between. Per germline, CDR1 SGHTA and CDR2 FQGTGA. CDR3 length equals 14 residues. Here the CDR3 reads CASSLGPLNYGYTF. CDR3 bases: TGTGCCAGCAGCTTAGGTCCGCTAAACTATGGCTACACCTTC. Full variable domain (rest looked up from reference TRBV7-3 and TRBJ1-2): GAGVSQTPSNKVTEKGKYVELRCDPISGHTALYWYRQSLGQGPEFLIYFQGTGAADDSGLPNDRFFAVRPEGSVSTLKIQRTERGDSAVYLCASSLGPLNYGYTFGSGTRLTVV.

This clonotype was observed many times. The CDR3 nucleotides are TGTGCCAGCAGCCCGGACAGGAGCTCCTACAATGAGCAGTTCTTC. This gives the protein CASSPDRSSYNEQFF. V is TRBV7-2 and J is TRBJ2-1; 7 nucleotides align to TRBD1. The junction had 4 bases not matched to a gene; V was cut back by 5 bases and J by 0 bases. The CDR3 contains 15 residues. CDR1 is SGHTA and CDR2 is FQGNSA in the germline V gene.

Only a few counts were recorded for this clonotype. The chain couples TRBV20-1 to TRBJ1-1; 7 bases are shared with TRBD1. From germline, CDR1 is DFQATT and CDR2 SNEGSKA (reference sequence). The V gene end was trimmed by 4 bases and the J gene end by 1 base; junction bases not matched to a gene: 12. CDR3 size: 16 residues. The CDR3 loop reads CSATGTATLWNTEAFF. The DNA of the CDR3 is TGCAGTGCTACCGGGACAGCTACCCTCTGGAACACTGAAGCTTTCTTT.

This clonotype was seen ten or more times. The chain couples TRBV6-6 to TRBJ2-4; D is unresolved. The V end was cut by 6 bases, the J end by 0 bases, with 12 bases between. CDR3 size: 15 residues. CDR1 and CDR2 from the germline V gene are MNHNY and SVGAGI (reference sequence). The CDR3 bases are TGTGCCAGCAGCGGCAGGATTTTAGCCAAAAACATTCAGTACTTC. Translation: CASSGRILAKNIQYF.

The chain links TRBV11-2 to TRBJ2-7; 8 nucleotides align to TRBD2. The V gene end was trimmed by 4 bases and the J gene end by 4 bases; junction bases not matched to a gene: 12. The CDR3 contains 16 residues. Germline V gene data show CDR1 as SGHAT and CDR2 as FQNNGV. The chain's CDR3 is CASSSSIAGPQYEQYF. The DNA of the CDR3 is TGTGCCAGCAGCTCGTCGATAGCGGGACCCCAATACGAGCAGTACTTC.

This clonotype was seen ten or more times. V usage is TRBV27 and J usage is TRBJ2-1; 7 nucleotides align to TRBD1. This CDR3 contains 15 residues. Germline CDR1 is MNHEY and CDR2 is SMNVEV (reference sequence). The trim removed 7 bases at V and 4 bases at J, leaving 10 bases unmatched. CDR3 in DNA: TGTGCCAGCACTCAATCAGGGACAGATTACAATGAGCAGTTCTTC. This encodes CASTQSGTDYNEQFF.

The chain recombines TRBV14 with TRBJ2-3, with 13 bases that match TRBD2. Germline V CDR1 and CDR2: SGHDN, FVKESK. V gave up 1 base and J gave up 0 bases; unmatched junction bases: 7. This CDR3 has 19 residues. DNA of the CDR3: TGTGCCAGCAGCCAAGTTCACCGACTAGCGGGAGGTAGCACAGATACGCAGTATTTT. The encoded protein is CASSQVHRLAGGSTDTQYF.